A single sample is the source of the 25 T cell receptor beta chains below, sequenced in a study of beta chain features in type 1 diabetes. Regarding the study as a whole: Type 1 diabetes patients had TCRB CDR3s that were shorter (moderately but significantly so) in all four CD4+ subsets.

The antigens of these receptors remain unknown. Expressed TCRB transcripts were sequenced because the entire RNA isolate underwent reverse transcription. Clones were sequenced by immunoSEQ multiplex PCR, and TCRdb holds only the in-frame ones, with some missing. The sample carries about 660,000 clones, roughly an eighth recorded once. Input material: naive CD4+ T cells from blood. Receptors originate from a man younger than 35 with type 1 diabetes.

As DNA, the CDR3 is TGTGCCTGGAGTGTACAGGAGTTCCGGCCCCAGCATTTT. Translation: CAWSVQEFRPQHF. The rearrangement joins TRBV30 to TRBJ1-5, with TRBD1 as a possible D gene (5 bases). CDR3 length: 13 amino acids. Trimming took 0 bases from V and 9 from J, leaving 12 bases between them. Germline CDR1 and CDR2: GTSNPN and SVGIG (reference sequence).

This clone was picked up a small number of times. The chain carries TRBV15 and TRBJ2-7, with 9 bases that match TRBD2. The CDR3 loop spans 18 amino acids. V trimming: 0 bases; J trimming: 2 bases; junction bases outside the gene matches: 11. Germline V gene sequence: CDR1 LNHNV, CDR2 YYDKDF (reference sequence). Here the CDR3 DNA reads TGTGCCACCAGCAGAGAAGCGGCGGCTAGCGGGAACCCCTACGAGCAGTACTTC. Protein sequence: CATSREAAASGNPYEQYF.

Concerning this clone itself: The same CDR3 also results from other DNA sequences found in this sample. The J gene is TRBJ1-1, the V gene TRBV5-1; D possibly corresponds to TRBD1 (5 bases). CDR1 SGHRS and CDR2 YFSETQ come from the germline V gene. CDR3 length equals 14 residues. Deletions cut 0 bases from V and 1 base from J, with 7 bases between. CDR3 sequence (DNA): TGCGCCAGCAGCTTGGTGGGGCCGAACACTGAAGCTTTCTTT. Its protein is CASSLVGPNTEAFF.

V gene TRBV5-6 combines with J gene TRBJ1-1; D might be TRBD1 (6 bases). V lost 5 bases and J lost 11, with 13 bases in between. The CDR3 covers 11 residues. Germline V lookup: CDR1 SGHDT, CDR2 YYEEEE. The CDR3 DNA is TGTGCCAGCAGTCGACAGGTTGAGGCTTTCTTT. Its protein is CASSRQVEAFF.

J is TRBJ1-1 and V is TRBV2; TRBD1 matches 7 bases. The CDR3 spans 14 residues. From germline, CDR1 is SNHLY and CDR2 FYNNEI. V lost 7 bases and J lost 1; bases outside the gene matches: 6. Here the CDR3 reads CASIDREGNTEAFF. The CDR3 nucleotides are TGTGCCAGCATTGACAGGGAGGGGAACACTGAAGCTTTCTTT.

This chain joins TRBV19 and TRBJ1-2, with D unclear. The V and J ends lost 5 bases and 5 bases respectively, with 6 bases between them. There are 11 residues in the CDR3. Per germline, CDR1 LNHDA and CDR2 SQIVND (reference sequence). The CDR3 sequence is CASSVPYGYTF. As DNA, the CDR3 is TGTGCCAGTAGTGTCCCTTATGGCTACACCTTC.

The chain recombines TRBV29-1 with TRBJ2-3; TRBD2 aligns across 12 bases. V gave up 4 bases and J gave up 2 bases; unmatched junction bases: 4. CDR1 is SQVTM and CDR2 is ANQGSEA in the germline V gene. CDR3 length equals 15 residues. CDR3: CSVVGLAGTTDTQYF. Here the CDR3 DNA reads TGCAGCGTTGTTGGACTAGCGGGGACCACAGATACGCAGTATTTT.

The CDR3 spells CASSENSWGYTF. DNA for the CDR3: TGTGCCAGCAGTGAAAACTCTTGGGGCTACACCTTC. V is TRBV6-1 and J is TRBJ1-2; D uncertain. V lost 2 bases to trimming and J lost 8 bases, with 9 bases between them. Germline assignment: CDR1 MNHNS and CDR2 SASEGT. The CDR3 spans 12 residues.

This clone came up a few times. V usage is TRBV21-1 and J usage is TRBJ2-5; the table assigns TRBD1, which was not confirmed against the DNA. TRBV21-1 has pseudogene status. The CDR3 runs 17 residues. CDR3 in DNA: TGTGCCAGCAGCAAAGCGGGGCCAGCGAGACCGGCGGAGACCCAGTACTTC. Protein: CASSKAGPARPAETQYF.

This clone was counted a few times. The chain joins TRBV5-1 to TRBJ2-2, with D hard to call. The CDR3 spans 15 residues. Germline CDR1 reads SGHRS; CDR2 reads YFSETQ. V was trimmed by 2 bases and J by 0 bases, leaving 8 bases between them. CDR3 DNA sequence: TGCGCCAGCAGCTTTCCGGCCGCGAACACCGGGGAGCTGTTTTTT. This codes for CASSFPAANTGELFF. Complete variable domain (other parts from reference TRBV5-1 and TRBJ2-2): KAGVTQTPRYLIKTRGQQVTLSCSPISGHRSVSWYQQTPGQGLQFLFEYFSETQRNKGNFPGRFSGRQFSNSRSEMNVSTLELGDSALYLCASSFPAANTGELFFGEGSRLTVL.

This clone showed up just a few times. V is TRBV4-1 and J is TRBJ2-1; no firm D call. Germline CDR1 and CDR2: MGHRA and YSYEKL. Trimming removed 1 base from V and 8 bases from J, with 15 bases in between. The CDR3 is 15 amino acids. CDR3 protein: CASSQGPPSQYEQFF. CDR3 sequence (DNA): TGCGCCAGCAGCCAAGGTCCACCCTCGCAGTATGAGCAGTTCTTC.

CDR3 sequence reads: CASSPGTGRGSYNEQFF. The CDR3 DNA follows: TGTGCCAGCAGCCCAGGAACCGGCCGGGGCTCCTACAATGAGCAGTTCTTC. This rearrangement joins TRBV7-2 to TRBJ2-1; D is perhaps TRBD2 (5 bases). The CDR3 is made up of 17 amino acids. In germline, CDR1 is SGHTA, CDR2 FQGNSA. V was trimmed by 5 bases and J by 0 bases, leaving 17 bases between them.

This clone has a handful of counts. This chain joins TRBV7-2 and TRBJ2-1; 8 nucleotides line up with TRBD2. The germline V gene encodes CDR1 SGHTA and CDR2 FQGNSA. V shed 6 bases, J shed 9 bases, and the junction held 7 bases outside the gene matches. This CDR3 spans 13 amino acids. CDR3 amino acids: CASREREIVEQFF. The CDR3 DNA reads TGTGCCAGCAGGGAGCGGGAGATAGTTGAGCAGTTCTTC.

This clone occurred a few times. The J gene is TRBJ2-3, the V gene TRBV7-6, with D tentatively TRBD1 (6 bases). The germline V gene encodes CDR1 SGHVS and CDR2 FNYEAQ. The V end lost 5 bases, the J end lost 2 bases, and 23 bases lay between the germline ends. The CDR3 totals 18 residues. This chain's CDR3 is CASSPQRGGAQYTDTQYF. DNA of the CDR3: TGTGCCAGCAGCCCCCAAAGAGGGGGTGCCCAATACACAGATACGCAGTATTTT.

Turning to this clone: Other nucleotide sequences in the sample specify the same CDR3. This chain joins TRBV7-2 and TRBJ1-3; the D is unclear. Looked up from germline, CDR1 is SGHTA and CDR2 is FQGNSA. Trimming removed 5 bases from V and 4 bases from J, with 9 bases in between. CDR3 length equals 13 residues. The CDR3: CASSPGAGNTIYF. The CDR3 nucleotides are TGTGCCAGCAGCCCCGGAGCAGGAAACACCATATATTTT.

This rearrangement joins TRBV6-5 to TRBJ1-1, with 9 bases identical to TRBD1. Germline-derived CDR1 and CDR2 are MNHEY and SVGAGI. This CDR3 is 16 amino acids long. Trimming took 2 bases from V and 1 from J; bases not matched to a gene: 5. This CDR3 reads CASSYLGQGRNTEAFF. CDR3 nucleotide sequence: TGTGCCAGCAGTTACCTGGGACAGGGTCGGAACACTGAAGCTTTCTTT.

The chain combines TRBV6-8 with TRBJ1-1; D gene unclear. Germline values: CDR1 MNHGY, CDR2 SAAAGT. This CDR3 is built from 12 residues. Trimming left V 2 bases short and J 7 bases short, with 8 bases between. As DNA, the CDR3 is TGTGCCAGCAGTTACACCCGGAGTGAAGCTTTCTTT. It yields the protein CASSYTRSEAFF.

For this clone: Other DNA sequences of this sample code for an identical CDR3. This chain connects TRBV28 to TRBJ2-7, with 9 positions matching TRBD1. The CDR3 runs 14 residues. CDR1 is MDHEN and CDR2 is SYDVKM in the germline V gene. V was clipped by 4 bases and J by 2 bases; unmatched bases: 3. CDR3 amino acids: CASSSGQGPYEQYF. The CDR3 DNA is TGTGCCAGCAGTTCGGGACAGGGACCCTACGAGCAGTACTTC.

The gene calls are TRBV4-1 and TRBJ1-4; 8 bases line up with TRBD1. V trimming: 3 bases; J trimming: 8 bases; junction bases outside the gene matches: 5. This CDR3 spans 14 amino acids. In germline, CDR1 is MGHRA, CDR2 YSYEKL. The CDR3 reads CASSQRTGREKLFF. The CDR3 nucleotides read TGCGCCAGCAGCCAGAGGACAGGGCGGGAAAAACTGTTTTTT.

The chain combines TRBV18 with TRBJ2-1; 11 bases are a match to TRBD2. Trimming cost V 3 bases and J 8 bases; bases outside gene matches: 6. The germline V gene has CDR1 KGHSH and CDR2 LQKENI. The CDR3 contains 15 residues. The CDR3 loop is CASSPSGRAEDEQFF. The DNA for the CDR3 is TGTGCCAGCTCACCTAGCGGGAGGGCCGAGGATGAGCAGTTCTTC.

This clone was detected a few times. The J gene is TRBJ2-1, the V gene TRBV14, with 11 positions matching TRBD2. The CDR3 length is 19 residues. Germline loops: CDR1 SGHDN, CDR2 FVKESK. Losses at the gene ends were 1 base for V and 0 bases for J; bases not matched to a gene: 8. The CDR3 DNA reads as TGTGCCAGCAGCCAAGGGGGACTAGCGGTTACGAGCTCCTACAATGAGCAGTTCTTC. Translation gives CASSQGGLAVTSSYNEQFF.

This chain links TRBV7-3 with TRBJ1-5; D is undetermined. This CDR3 has 13 residues. Trimming shortened V by 5 bases and J by 6 bases, and 11 bases separated the two germline ends. Germline V gives CDR1 SGHTA, CDR2 FQGTGA. The CDR3 region has the DNA TGTGCCAGCAGCGCGTTAAATGGTCAGCCCCAGCATTTT. It encodes CASSALNGQPQHF. Complete variable domain (other parts from reference TRBV7-3 and TRBJ1-5): GAGVSQTPSNKVTEKGKYVELRCDPISGHTALYWYRQSLGQGPEFLIYFQGTGAADDSGLPNDRFFAVRPEGSVSTLKIQRTERGDSAVYLCASSALNGQPQHFGDGTRLSIL.

The rearrangement joins TRBV7-9 to TRBJ2-3; 12 bases line up with TRBD2. This CDR3 is 15 amino acids long. Germline CDR1 reads SEHNR; CDR2 reads FQNEAQ (reference sequence). Trimming took 6 bases from V and 5 from J; bases not matched to a gene: 6. CDR3 coding DNA: TGTGCCAGCAGGCGGACTAGCGGGGAACAAGATACGCAGTATTTT. Protein: CASRRTSGEQDTQYF.

This clone was picked up a small number of times. The chain is built from TRBV30 and TRBJ2-7; 11 nucleotides match TRBD1. This CDR3 region has 13 residues. V lost 5 bases, J lost 1 base, and 1 base stayed unmatched. CDR1 and CDR2 (germline): GTSNPN, SVGIG (reference sequence). CDR3 loop: CAWGQGASYEQYF. CDR3 in DNA: TGTGCCTGGGGACAGGGGGCGTCCTACGAGCAGTACTTC. Drawing the rest from reference TRBV30 and TRBJ2-7, the complete variable domain is SQTIHQWPATLVQPVGSPLSLECTVEGTSNPNLYWYRQAAGRGLQLLFYSVGIGQISSEVPQNLSASRPQDRQFILSSKKLLLSDSGFYLCAWGQGASYEQYFGPGTRLTVT.

V is TRBV7-3 and J is TRBJ2-5; 14 bases line up with TRBD2. This CDR3 contains 19 residues. The germline V gene has CDR1 SGHTA and CDR2 FQGTGA. The V gene end was trimmed by 4 bases and the J gene end by 5 bases; junction bases not matched to a gene: 15. In DNA, the CDR3 is TGTGCCAGCAGCTCAGGACTAGCGGGGGGCCAATCCAAGAGGGAGACCCAGTACTTC. Residues: CASSSGLAGGQSKRETQYF. The full variable domain, its missing parts supplied by reference TRBV7-3 and TRBJ2-5, is GAGVSQTPSNKVTEKGKYVELRCDPISGHTALYWYRQSLGQGPEFLIYFQGTGAADDSGLPNDRFFAVRPEGSVSTLKIQRTERGDSAVYLCASSSGLAGGQSKRETQYFGPGTRLLVL.